One TCR beta chain is described in this entry. What it binds is not known. The data are from a study of cytomegalovirus exposure and HLA in healthy donors. Findings of the study overall: A later analysis revealed that TCR association rates differed between HLA loci, peaking at DRB1 and bottoming out at HLA-C. Based on reports, TCR beta sequences accurately predicted HLA-A and HLA-B alleles for most subjects. The study labeled fewer than 200 TCR beta chains cytomegalovirus-associated. TCR beta chain V- and J-gene trimming was linked, in a later analysis, to a missense variant in DCLRE1C.

In germline, CDR1 is SGHNT, CDR2 YYREEE (reference sequence). V lost 4 bases, J lost 2 bases, and 3 bases stayed unmatched. CDR3 size: 16 residues. It was with 60 Vbeta and 13 Jbeta primers that the PCR ran. The method was immunoSEQ multiplex PCR; TCRdb's version includes in-frame clones alone and lacks a portion of them. The table includes approximately 170,000 clones, approximately 86% detected once. The clonotype comes from a male donor in good health and CMV-seronegative. The sequencing input was PBMCs. V and J are TRBV5-4 and TRBJ2-1, with 13 nucleotides matching TRBD2. In nucleotides, the CDR3 is TGTGCCAGCAGCGTCGGGACTAGCGGGGCCTACAATGAGCAGTTCTTC. Translation gives CASSVGTSGAYNEQFF.